The sequence of this T cell receptor beta chain was determined in a study of blood T cell repertoires in COVID-19. Background on the study: Acute and convalescent COVID-19 specimens originated in the United States, Italy and Spain. The cDNA or gDNA used as material had been derived from T cells, B-cell-depleted T cells, or PBMCs.

In the study's own analysis: Scientists estimated how many nucleated cells there were by amplifying reference gene primers. Profiled with immunoSEQ multiplex PCR; TCRdb holds only in-frame clones, not every one. V and J calls and clone size follow that table, whereas D and trimming were derived from the DNA. Among tens of thousands of clones listed, 70% to 80% were seen once. The V gene end was trimmed by 10 bases and the J gene end by 3 bases; junction bases not matched to a gene: 9. From germline, CDR1 is SEHNR and CDR2 FQNEAQ (reference sequence). This CDR3 has 13 amino acids. The chain uses TRBV7-9 and TRBJ2-7; TRBD1 aligns across 7 bases. The clonotype originates from a woman aged 70-85 years with acute or convalescent COVID-19. The sequencing input was peripheral blood. CDR3 region: CATSRDRDYEQYF. CDR3 DNA: TGTGCCACCTCCCGGGACAGAGACTACGAGCAGTACTTC.